The clone carrying this TCR beta chain was detected a few times. The antigen remains unidentified. This CDR3 has 13 amino acids. From germline, CDR1 is MGHDK and CDR2 SYGVNS. The ends lost 5 bases at V and 4 bases at J; junction bases unmatched: 0. Sequencing targeted expressed TCRB transcripts, as all isolated RNA had been reverse transcribed. The data were produced by immunoSEQ multiplex PCR, yet TCRdb's version contains in-frame clones alone and is incomplete. The repertoire consists of about 400,000 clones, with 10% to 15% occurring once and the leading ten covering 0.0095% to 0.013%. These data originate in a study of beta chain features in type 1 diabetes. Study context: The samples had roughly 110,000,000 sorted cells examined in all. General study results and limits: Type 1 diabetes patients had TCRB CDR3s that were shorter (moderately but significantly so) in all four CD4+ subsets. At VDJ recombination sites, type 1 diabetes patients had fewer insertions and more deleted nucleotides.

The sequencing sample was made of naive CD4+ T cells from blood. The receptor comes from a woman aged 18 to 35 with type 1 diabetes. This chain connects TRBV25-1 to TRBJ2-5; 11 positions match TRBD2. CDR3 coding DNA: TGTGCCAGCAGTCTAGCGGGAGGAGAGACCCAGTACTTC. As protein: CASSLAGGETQYF.